This T cell receptor (beta chain) was recovered during a study of PD-1 blockade in classical Hodgkin lymphoma (dated by TCRdb to about 2020). Regarding the complete study: Nivolumab dosing was 3 mg/kg intravenously every 2 weeks, continuing until either disease progression or unacceptable toxicity. A peripheral blood immune signature of response to PD-1 blockade in classical Hodgkin lymphoma was defined using TCR beta sequencing and CyTOF.

The intended sense of this specimen's time point label: cycle 1 day 1 (C1D1), immediately before nivolumab initiation. Every trial patient had relapsed following autologous stem cell transplantation, and prior brentuximab vedotin exposure was what differed among cohorts A, B and C. A total of under 70 patients with relapsed/refractory classical Hodgkin lymphoma made up the trial cohort, and each patient's best overall response was complete response, partial response or progressive disease. Trial patients were treated with single-agent nivolumab in the multi-cohort phase II CheckMate 205 trial. An independent review committee assessed best overall response by applying the 2007 International Working Group response criteria. Trial PBMCs were obtained immediately prior to nivolumab initiation (C1D1) and on therapy at cycle 2 day 1 and cycle 4 day 1. Peripheral blood was collected in 8 mL Vacutainer Cell Preparation Tubes, from which PBMCs were isolated by centrifugation and then cryopreserved.

Overall study results and their limits: Lower diversity was seen in patients whose nivolumab began less than 1 year after ASCT, and these patients were left out of later analyses so that immune reconstitution would not confound the results. The study was restricted to a single clinical trial cohort, and the causes of repertoire differences, possibly disease activity or prior therapy, were left undefined. Baseline diversity similar to that of newly diagnosed patients was observed in trial patients achieving complete response, whereas significantly lower diversity was observed in partial responders and progressors. Baseline TCR diversity was reported to be lower in newly diagnosed patients than in healthy donors and to be lower still in relapsed/refractory patients. By C4D1, a significant rise was seen in CD4+ TCR diversity but not in CD8+ TCR diversity (p=0.0027 vs p=0.16), and the rise was most apparent among complete responders (p=0.02).

Regarding this clone: What antigen it recognizes has not been identified. Per-base quality was not reported, and no clone a single base away is much larger than it.

The CDR3 measures 13 amino acids from cysteine to phenylalanine. Only the CDR3 DNA stays, 39 bases, in frame from base 1. In the germline V gene (reference sequence), CDR1 corresponds to LNHDA and CDR2 to SQIVND. The junction shows trimming of 4 bases on V and 7 bases on J, plus 8 bases between the germline ends. Genomic DNA was isolated using the Qiagen DNeasy kit from unsorted PBMCs as well as from negatively selected CD4+ and CD8+ fractions. TCR beta CDR3 regions were amplified by immunoSEQ multiplex PCR using primers annealing to V and J segments. Amplification bias was minimized using a synthetic immune receptor repertoire, and residual bias was removed computationally after sequencing. For the original study's pipeline: Repertoire diversity was quantified as the Shannon entropy index using custom Python scripts. Unsorted, CD4+ and CD8+ repertoires were examined separately, except in combined analyses, for which CD4+ and CD8+ sequences were merged in silico. A clone counted as expanded when the clone's frequency after treatment rose at least 2-fold relative to C1D1, and clones undetected at baseline were given a pseudocount of 0.5. Singleton clones were defined as clones with 0 or 1 copy at C1D1, and non-singleton clones were defined as clones with 2 or more copies. Clones expanded in unsorted samples were assigned a CD4+, CD8+ or unknown annotation through matching of protein sequences in sorted samples from the same patient. Diversity changes from C1D1 to C4D1 were tested in paired samples using Wilcoxon tests. This is the immuneACCESS table as TCRdb keeps it, with only in-frame sequences that have V and J called. A part of the clones is gone; compared with another copy, unresolved V genes explain less than half, and the rest is unexplained. D and trimming were read from the DNA, whereas the V and J calls and clone size are those reported in that table. Present in this sample are about 41,000 clones, around three quarters of which were seen just once. The top ten constitute approximately 20% of the sample.

The sample consisted of peripheral blood mononuclear cells (PBMCs), taken at baseline. The receptor was derived from a human donor with classical Hodgkin lymphoma. Here the chain combines TRBV19 and TRBJ2-6, with no D gene named confidently. In nucleotides, the sequence is TGTGCCAGTAGTAATGAGGCTGCCAACGTCCTGACTTTC. The resulting protein is CASSNEAANVLTF.